The 16 T cell receptor beta chains in this list originate from one sample, sequenced in a study of PD-1 blockade in classical Hodgkin lymphoma. Every patient was affected by relapse after autologous stem cell transplantation, while exposure to brentuximab vedotin was not uniform. Data came from immunoSEQ multiplex PCR; TCRdb stores just in-frame clones and leaves some out. Of more than 140,000 clones listed, approximately 72% are singletons. Sequenced material: peripheral blood mononuclear cells (PBMCs), taken before the second cycle of nivolumab. The receptors derive from a human donor with classical Hodgkin lymphoma.

The rearrangement uses TRBV5-4 and TRBJ2-1; D is undetermined. Germline V gives CDR1 SGHNT, CDR2 YYREEE (reference sequence). CDR3 size: 16 residues. Trimming left V 1 base short and J 0 bases short, with 11 bases between. Here the CDR3 reads CASSLYRTHSYNEQFF. The CDR3 nucleotides read TGTGCCAGCAGCTTGTATCGGACGCACTCCTACAATGAGCAGTTCTTC.

The chain is built from TRBV7-2 and TRBJ1-5; D perhaps matches TRBD1 (6 bases). This CDR3 contains 16 residues. The germline CDR1 and CDR2 sequences are SGHTA and FQGNSA. Trimming left V 5 bases short and J 1 base short, with 15 bases between. As DNA, the CDR3 is TGTGCCAGCAGCCCAAGTGGGACATTGAGCAATCAGCCCCAGCATTTT. Its protein is CASSPSGTLSNQPQHF.

The chain employs TRBV4-1 and TRBJ1-5; 7 bases align to TRBD1. The CDR3 is 14 amino acids. Germline values: CDR1 MGHRA, CDR2 YSYEKL. Germline trimming cut 4 bases from V and 2 bases from J; bases unmatched to any gene: 2. DNA for the CDR3: TGCGCCAGCAGCCCAACAGGGGGCAATCAGCCCCAGCATTTT. Residues: CASSPTGGNQPQHF.

The chain combines TRBV4-1 with TRBJ1-1; tentatively, D is TRBD1 (5 bases). Germline V lookup: CDR1 MGHRA, CDR2 YSYEKL. Trimming removed 0 bases from V and 1 base from J, with 18 bases in between. The CDR3 extends over 18 amino acids. As DNA, the CDR3 is TGCGCCAGCAGCCAAGAACAGGTATCAGGGCAGGGGAACACTGAAGCTTTCTTT. It encodes CASSQEQVSGQGNTEAFF.

The chain combines TRBV18 with TRBJ2-6; 9 nucleotides match TRBD1. Germline V gene sequence: CDR1 KGHSH, CDR2 LQKENI. The CDR3 extends over 22 amino acids. J was trimmed by 0 bases and V by 4 bases; bases with no gene match: 19. The CDR3 nucleotides read TGTGCCAGCTCACGACTACTAGCTACCACGGGACAGGGACACTCTGGGGCCAACGTCCTGACTTTC. It translates to CASSRLLATTGQGHSGANVLTF. Complete variable domain (other parts from reference TRBV18 and TRBJ2-6): NAGVMQNPRHLVRRRGQEARLRCSPMKGHSHVYWYRQLPEEGLKFMVYLQKENIIDESGMPKERFSAEFPKEGPSILRIQQVVRGDSAAYFCASSRLLATTGQGHSGANVLTFGAGSRLTVL.

This clone was seen once. The genes are TRBV11-2 and TRBJ2-1, with TRBD2 identical over 8 bases. The V gene's germline CDR1 is SGHAT and CDR2 FQNNGV. Germline trimming cut 8 bases from V and 1 base from J; bases unmatched to any gene: 10. This CDR3 comprises 16 residues. In nucleotides, the CDR3 is TGTGCCAGCCGGACTTCCGGGGGGGCGTCCTACAATGAGCAGTTCTTC. It translates to CASRTSGGASYNEQFF. Combining the CDR3 with reference TRBV11-2 and TRBJ2-1 gives the whole variable domain EAGVAQSPRYKIIEKRQSVAFWCNPISGHATLYWYQQILGQGPKLLIQFQNNGVVDDSQLPKDRFSAERLKGVDSTLKIQPAKLEDSAVYLCASRTSGGASYNEQFFGPGTRLTVL.

The rearrangement uses TRBV7-9 and TRBJ2-7; TRBD1 aligns across 9 bases. The CDR3 covers 14 residues. CDR1 and CDR2 (germline): SEHNR, FQNEAQ (reference sequence). J lost 5 bases, V lost 5 bases, and 7 bases had no gene match. CDR3 amino acids: CASSPDRGAHEQYF. For the CDR3, the DNA is TGTGCCAGCAGCCCCGACAGGGGGGCCCACGAGCAGTACTTC.

By share, this clone ranks as medium-sized. The CDR3 DNA sequence: TGTGCCAGCAGTGGAAGCGGCTATGGCTACACCTTC. Encoded protein: CASSGSGYGYTF. V usage is TRBV6-1 and J usage is TRBJ1-2; D not certain. CDR1 is MNHNS, CDR2 SASEGT, per germline. Deletions cut 4 bases from V and 4 bases from J, with 7 bases between. The CDR3 length is 12 residues.

The chain recombines TRBV28 with TRBJ2-2; 11 nucleotides agree with TRBD1. This CDR3 spans 15 amino acids. Germline V CDR1 and CDR2: MDHEN, SYDVKM. J gave up 6 bases and V 4 bases, and 4 bases lay outside the gene matches. The CDR3 spells CASSSPGQGAGELFF. The CDR3 DNA is TGTGCCAGCAGTTCGCCGGGACAGGGGGCCGGGGAGCTGTTTTTT.

V gene TRBV2 combines with J gene TRBJ2-2, with D maybe TRBD2 (6 bases). The germline V and J ends were trimmed by 3 bases and 6 bases, with 8 bases remaining between them. Germline V gene lookup returns CDR1 SNHLY and CDR2 FYNNEI. The CDR3 length is 13 residues. The CDR3 sequence: CASSEERAGELFF. DNA for the CDR3: TGTGCCAGCAGTGAGGAGCGGGCCGGGGAGCTGTTTTTT.

The chain uses TRBV2 and TRBJ2-3; 12 bases are shared with TRBD2. Losses at the gene ends were 1 base for V and 4 bases for J; bases not matched to a gene: 3. CDR1 and CDR2 from the germline V gene are SNHLY and FYNNEI. The CDR3 totals 16 residues. The CDR3 sequence: CASSEGLAGDADTQYF. The CDR3 DNA reads as TGTGCCAGCAGTGAAGGACTAGCGGGAGATGCAGATACGCAGTATTTT.

The chain joins TRBV5-1 to TRBJ1-3; D is possibly TRBD1 (6 bases). CDR3 size: 16 residues. The V and J ends lost 0 bases and 0 bases respectively, with 10 bases between them. The V gene's germline CDR1 is SGHRS and CDR2 YFSETQ. CDR3 nucleotides: TGCGCCAGCAGCTTGGTCCCAGGGGACTCTGGAAACACCATATATTTT. Protein sequence: CASSLVPGDSGNTIYF.

This clone was counted a few times. The chain employs TRBV19 and TRBJ2-1; D could derive from TRBD1 or TRBD2 (7 bases each). Germline V gene data show CDR1 as LNHDA and CDR2 as SQIVND (reference sequence). Trimming took 4 bases from V and 4 from J, leaving 17 bases between them. This CDR3 has 16 residues. CDR3 coding DNA: TGTGCCAGTAGTAAATACAGGGGAGGGGGGTACAATGAGCAGTTCTTC. Translation: CASSKYRGGGYNEQFF.

V and J are TRBV9 and TRBJ2-3, with unresolved D. CDR1 is SGDLS and CDR2 is YYNGEE in the germline V gene. This CDR3 is 17 amino acids long. Trimming stripped 4 bases from V and 0 bases from J, with 18 bases between. For the CDR3, the DNA is TGTGCCAGCAGCCAGAGTTCTGGCGGCCTAAGCACAGATACGCAGTATTTT. Amino acid sequence: CASSQSSGGLSTDTQYF.

The V and J genes are TRBV7-3 and TRBJ2-3; 12 bases are shared with TRBD1. With 5 bases clipped from V and 5 bases from J, the junction kept 8 bases outside the gene matches. CDR1 is SGHTA and CDR2 is FQGTGA in the germline V gene. This CDR3 spans 16 amino acids. The CDR3 sequence: CASSKDGTGGQDTQYF. The DNA for the CDR3 is TGTGCCAGCAGCAAAGACGGGACAGGGGGCCAAGATACGCAGTATTTT. Filled out from reference TRBV7-3 and TRBJ2-3, the complete variable domain reads GAGVSQTPSNKVTEKGKYVELRCDPISGHTALYWYRQSLGQGPEFLIYFQGTGAADDSGLPNDRFFAVRPEGSVSTLKIQRTERGDSAVYLCASSKDGTGGQDTQYFGPGTRLTVL.

J is TRBJ1-4 and V is TRBV15, with 12 bases fitting TRBD1. V lost 0 bases to trimming and J lost 8 bases; unmatched junction nucleotides: 10. Germline CDR1 LNHNV, CDR2 YYDKDF (reference sequence). This CDR3 is built from 18 residues. This chain's CDR3 is CATSRDVGQGALGEKLFF. CDR3 sequence (DNA): TGTGCCACCAGCAGAGATGTGGGACAGGGGGCTCTAGGGGAAAAACTGTTTTTT.